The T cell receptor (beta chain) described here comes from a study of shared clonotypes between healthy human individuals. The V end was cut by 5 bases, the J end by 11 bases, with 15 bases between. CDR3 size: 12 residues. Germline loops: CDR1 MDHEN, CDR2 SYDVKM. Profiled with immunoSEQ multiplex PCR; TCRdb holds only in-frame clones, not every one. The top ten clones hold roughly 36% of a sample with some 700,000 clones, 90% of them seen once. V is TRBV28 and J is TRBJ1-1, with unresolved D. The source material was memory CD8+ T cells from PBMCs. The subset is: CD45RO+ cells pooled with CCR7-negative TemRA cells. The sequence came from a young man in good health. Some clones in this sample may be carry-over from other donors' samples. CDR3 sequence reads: CASSRPYQDAFF. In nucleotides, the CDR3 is TGTGCCAGCAGTCGGCCCTACCAAGACGCTTTCTTT. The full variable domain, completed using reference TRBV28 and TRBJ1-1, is DVKVTQSSRYLVKRTGEKVFLECVQDMDHENMFWYRQDPGLGLRLIYFSYDVKMKEKGDIPEGYSVSREKKERFSLILESASTNQTSMYLCASSRPYQDAFFGQGTRLTVV.